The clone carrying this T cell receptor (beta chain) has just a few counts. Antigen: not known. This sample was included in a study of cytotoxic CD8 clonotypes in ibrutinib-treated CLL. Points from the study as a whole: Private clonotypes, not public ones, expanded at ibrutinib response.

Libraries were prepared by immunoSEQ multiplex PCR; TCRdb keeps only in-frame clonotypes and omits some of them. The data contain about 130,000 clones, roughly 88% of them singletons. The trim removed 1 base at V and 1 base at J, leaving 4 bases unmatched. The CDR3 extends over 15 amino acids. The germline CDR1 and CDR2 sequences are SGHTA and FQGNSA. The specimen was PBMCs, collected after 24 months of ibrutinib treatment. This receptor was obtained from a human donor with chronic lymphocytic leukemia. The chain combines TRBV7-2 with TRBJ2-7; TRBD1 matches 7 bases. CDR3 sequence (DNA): TGTGCCAGCAGCTTAGGGAAGGGACAGTCCTACGAGCAGTACTTC. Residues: CASSLGKGQSYEQYF.